This T cell receptor (beta chain) was recovered during a study of shared clonotypes between healthy human individuals. For the study at large: With ages of 18 to 49, the donors were a couple of women and three men.

This CDR3 has 13 residues. The V gene's germline CDR1 is SGHNT and CDR2 YYREEE (reference sequence). Trimming removed 4 bases from V and 8 bases from J, with 12 bases in between. This table comes from immunoSEQ multiplex PCR, and its TCRdb copy is limited to in-frame clones, with some not included. The sample includes some 1.5 million clones, roughly 96% of them seen just once. The clonotype originates from a man aged 30-40 years in good health. The material sequenced was naive CD4+ T cells sorted from blood. Subset: CD45RA+ positively selected. The chain carries TRBV5-4 and TRBJ2-2; D unclear. CDR3 protein: CASSTVTSGELFF. The CDR3 DNA is TGTGCCAGCAGCACAGTTACATCGGGGGAGCTGTTTTTT.